A single sample gave rise to the 3 T cell receptor beta chains below, sequenced in a study of vaccination and CD4 T cells after COVID-19. This sample's treatment: roughly nine-day PBMC culture with coronavirus spike peptide pools or control peptides (ViraFEST assay). An unexposed donor provided the CD4+ T cells, which were collected before the COVID-19 pandemic (2011-2018). The Oncomine TCR Beta short-read assay was applied to DNA of cultured CD4+ T cells. In TCRdb, the PCR reads were re-called with MiXCR into one record per CDR3 protein. Of a few thousand distinct CDR3 sequences in the sample, more than 50% were seen once. These TCRs' antigens remain unknown. Sequencing was performed on CD4+ T cells from blood, cultured in vitro. All receptors come from a human donor in good health.

This sequence joins TRBV20-1 and TRBJ2-7, with 12 positions matching TRBD2. Losses at the gene ends were 1 base for V and 6 bases for J; bases not matched to a gene: 4. Germline V gene lookup returns CDR1 DFQATT and CDR2 SNEGSKA (reference sequence). The CDR3 loop spans 14 amino acids. CDR3 in DNA: TGCAGTGCTAGAGGGACTAGCGGGATTGGCGAGCAGTACTTC. The encoded protein is CSARGTSGIGEQYF.

This chain links TRBV20-1 with TRBJ2-1, with 15 positions matching TRBD2. There are 15 residues in the CDR3. Germline lookup yields CDR1 DFQATT and CDR2 SNEGSKA (reference sequence). V was pared by 5 bases and J by 8 bases, with 7 bases of the junction left unmatched. CDR3 sequence: CSADGTSGGIDEQFF. The CDR3 DNA reads as TGCAGTGCTGACGGGACTAGCGGGGGGATCGATGAGCAGTTCTTC.

J is TRBJ1-5 and V is TRBV24-1; 8 bases are shared with TRBD1. The CDR3 consists of 14 residues. Germline V gives CDR1 KGHDR, CDR2 SFDVKD. After removal of 9 bases from V and 4 bases from J, the junction contained 7 bases not matched to a gene. In nucleotides, the CDR3 is TGTGCCACCGGACAGGGAAAGGGAAATCAGCCCCAGCATTTT. It is translated as CATGQGKGNQPQHF.